This T cell receptor beta chain emerged from a study of identical twins. This CDR3 region has 15 residues. V trimming: 6 bases; J trimming: 6 bases; junction bases outside the gene matches: 9. TCRdb reanalysed the 5' RACE reads using MiXCR and keeps one entry per CDR3 protein. The profile covers about 700,000 distinct CDR3 sequences, with roughly 6% appearing a single time and around 1.7% taken by the ten largest. This clonotype appeared many times. The receptor was isolated from a young man in good health. Sequencing was done on a sample of naive T cells sorted from blood. The gene calls are TRBV12-3 or TRBV12-4 and TRBJ2-2; 8 bases line up with TRBD1. CDR3 residues: CASSTLQGASGELFF. DNA of the CDR3: TGTGCCAGCAGCACCCTTCAGGGGGCGTCCGGGGAGCTGTTTTTT.